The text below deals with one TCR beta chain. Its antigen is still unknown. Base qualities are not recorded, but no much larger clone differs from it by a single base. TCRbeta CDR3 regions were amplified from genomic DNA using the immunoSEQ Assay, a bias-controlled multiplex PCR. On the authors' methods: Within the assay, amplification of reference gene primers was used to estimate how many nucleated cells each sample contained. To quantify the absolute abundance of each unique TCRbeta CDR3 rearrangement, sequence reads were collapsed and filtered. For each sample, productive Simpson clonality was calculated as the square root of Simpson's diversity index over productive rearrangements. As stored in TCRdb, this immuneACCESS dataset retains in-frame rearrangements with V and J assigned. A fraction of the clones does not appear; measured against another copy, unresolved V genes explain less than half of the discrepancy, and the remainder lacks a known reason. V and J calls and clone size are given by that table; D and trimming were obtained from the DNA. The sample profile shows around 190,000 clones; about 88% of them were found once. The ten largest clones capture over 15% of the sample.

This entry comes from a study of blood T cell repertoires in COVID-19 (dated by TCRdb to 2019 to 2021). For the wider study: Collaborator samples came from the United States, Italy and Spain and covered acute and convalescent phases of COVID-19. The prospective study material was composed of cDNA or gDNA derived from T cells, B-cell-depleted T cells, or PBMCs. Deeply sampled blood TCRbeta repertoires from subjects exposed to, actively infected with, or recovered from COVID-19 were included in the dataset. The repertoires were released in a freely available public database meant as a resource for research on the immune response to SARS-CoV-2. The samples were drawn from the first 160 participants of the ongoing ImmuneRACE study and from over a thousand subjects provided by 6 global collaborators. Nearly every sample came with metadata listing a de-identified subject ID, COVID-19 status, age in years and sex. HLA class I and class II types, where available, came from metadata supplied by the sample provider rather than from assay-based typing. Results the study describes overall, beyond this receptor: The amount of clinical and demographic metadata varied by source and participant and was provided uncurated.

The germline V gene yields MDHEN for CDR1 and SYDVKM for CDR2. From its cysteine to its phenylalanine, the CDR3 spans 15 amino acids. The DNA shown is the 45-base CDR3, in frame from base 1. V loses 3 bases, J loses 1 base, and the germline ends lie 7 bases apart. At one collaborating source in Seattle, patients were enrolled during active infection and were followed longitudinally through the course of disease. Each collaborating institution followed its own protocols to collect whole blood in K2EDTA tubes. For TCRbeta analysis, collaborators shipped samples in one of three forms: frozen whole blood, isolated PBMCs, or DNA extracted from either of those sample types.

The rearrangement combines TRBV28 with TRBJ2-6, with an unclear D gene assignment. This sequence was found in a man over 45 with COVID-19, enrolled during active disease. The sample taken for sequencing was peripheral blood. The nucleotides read TGTGCCAGCAGTTTCCCCGGGTCTGGGGCCAACGTCCTGACTTTC. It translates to CASSFPGSGANVLTF.